This TCR beta chain was recovered during a study of blood T cell repertoires in COVID-19. On the study more broadly: The United States, Italy and Spain supplied acute and convalescent COVID-19 samples. From T cells, B-cell-depleted T cells, or PBMCs came the material, which was cDNA or gDNA.

In the original analysis: Amplifying reference gene primers gave estimates of nucleated cell counts. Data came from immunoSEQ multiplex PCR; TCRdb stores just in-frame clones and leaves some out. The V and J calls and clone size are taken from that table; D and trimming were inferred from the DNA. There are about 250,000 clones in the sample; about nine tenths occur only once, and 3.5% to 4% lies in the top ten. The germline CDR1 and CDR2 sequences are MRHNA and SNTAGT. The CDR3 length is 15 residues. After removal of 4 bases from V and 7 bases from J, the junction contained 12 bases not matched to a gene.

Sequencing used PBMCs or T cells enriched from blood (not recorded which). The chain has TRBV6-4 and TRBJ1-2, with 7 nucleotides matching TRBD1. This receptor was identified in a woman aged 25 to 45 with acute COVID-19. This chain's CDR3 is CASSVEGQGVGGYTF. Written as DNA, the CDR3 is TGTGCCAGCAGTGTCGAGGGGCAGGGGGTAGGTGGCTACACCTTC.